These 12 T cell receptor beta chains share one sample of origin, sequenced in a study of control samples from healthy donors and cancer patients. Sequenced by immunoSEQ multiplex PCR; TCRdb stores in-frame clones only, minus some. The data show under 130,000 clones, with 80% to 90% seen just once and 19% held by the top ten. The sample consisted of PBMCs. Every receptor here comes from a man aged 55 to 70 with lung cancer.

The V call is TRBV12-5, the J call TRBJ2-3; D is unresolved. Germline loops: CDR1 LGHNT, CDR2 FRNRAP. This CDR3 has 15 amino acids. Trimming took off 7 bases at V and 0 bases at J, with 14 bases between the two ends. The DNA of the CDR3 is TGTGCTAGTGCCCGTTGGAAGACTAGCACAGATACGCAGTATTTT. Its protein is CASARWKTSTDTQYF.

This chain joins TRBV6-6 and TRBJ2-3, with D unclear. Trimming took 2 bases from V and 7 from J, leaving 16 bases between them. CDR3 length: 15 amino acids. From germline, CDR1 is MNHNY and CDR2 SVGAGI (reference sequence). The DNA for the CDR3 is TGTGCCAGCAGTTACGCGGCCGTCCAACCCCATACGCAGTATTTT. Amino acid sequence: CASSYAAVQPHTQYF.

This clone has only one observation. This chain uses TRBV5-1 with TRBJ2-7; D is ambiguous. The CDR3 is 15 residues long. Germline V gene data show CDR1 as SGHRS and CDR2 as YFSETQ. V dropped 4 bases and J dropped 1 base, with 15 bases sitting between them. DNA for the CDR3: TGCGCCAGCAGCCCGGAAGTGGCTGCTTCCTACGAGCAGTACTTC. The encoded protein is CASSPEVAASYEQYF.

This clone was counted a few times. V and J are TRBV25-1 and TRBJ1-6, with D perhaps matching TRBD1 (5 bases). This CDR3 has 14 amino acids. Germline lookup yields CDR1 MGHDK and CDR2 SYGVNS. V lost 6 bases and J 4 bases, leaving 10 bases between the germline ends. The CDR3 DNA reads TGTGCCAGCAGCGTGGGGCAGTATAATTCACCCCTCCACTTT. Translated, it gives CASSVGQYNSPLHF.

The chain combines TRBV3-1 (or the pseudogene TRBV3-2) with TRBJ2-3; D is possibly TRBD2 (5 bases). The CDR3 extends over 15 amino acids. Trimming pared 3 bases from V and 0 bases from J, leaving 10 bases between. Germline CDR1 is LGHDT and CDR2 is YNNKEL (reference sequence). The CDR3 DNA reads TGTGCCAGCAGCCATCGGCGGACTAGCACAGATACGCAGTATTTT. Translated, it gives CASSHRRTSTDTQYF.

The rearrangement joins TRBV24-1 to TRBJ2-3, with D perhaps TRBD2 (5 bases). Deletions cut 3 bases from V and 4 bases from J, with 13 bases between. From germline, CDR1 is KGHDR and CDR2 SFDVKD. CDR3 length equals 15 residues. The CDR3 DNA is TGTGCCACCAGTGATCACTACGAGGGCCCAGATACGCAGTATTTT. It yields the protein CATSDHYEGPDTQYF.

The V call is TRBV3-1 (or the pseudogene TRBV3-2), the J call TRBJ1-1; TRBD1 agrees at 7 bases. Trimming removed 2 bases from V and 10 bases from J; junction bases left unmatched: 4. The CDR3 is made up of 12 amino acids. CDR1 LGHDT and CDR2 YNNKEL come from the germline V gene (reference sequence). The DNA of the CDR3 is TGTGCCAGCAGCCAATCCCGGACAGGAGCTTTCTTT. As protein: CASSQSRTGAFF.

The chain joins TRBV7-2 to TRBJ1-2; possibly TRBD1 for D (5 bases). The V gene's germline CDR1 is SGHTA and CDR2 FQGNSA. The CDR3 contains 15 residues. V was trimmed by 4 bases and J by 8 bases, leaving 20 bases between them. This CDR3 is CASSSRVGGVRGYTF. In DNA, the CDR3 is TGTGCCAGCAGCTCCAGGGTGGGCGGAGTTCGGGGCTACACCTTC.

The chain has TRBV5-1 and TRBJ2-5; no firm D call. CDR1 SGHRS and CDR2 YFSETQ come from the germline V gene. The V gene lost 3 bases and the J gene lost 4 bases, with 10 bases spanning the gap. CDR3 length: 13 amino acids. CDR3 region: CASSSAVGETQYF. The CDR3 DNA reads TGCGCCAGCAGCTCGGCGGTTGGAGAGACCCAGTACTTC.

The V and J genes are TRBV7-8 and TRBJ2-7; D is unresolved. With 2 bases removed from V and 3 bases from J, the gap between germline ends came to 8 bases. CDR1 SGHVS and CDR2 FQNEAQ come from the germline V gene. CDR3 size: 13 residues. The CDR3 protein is CASSLQVLYEQYV. The CDR3 DNA reads as TGTGCCAGCAGCTTACAGGTCCTCTACGAGCAGTACGTC.

The J gene is TRBJ2-3, the V gene TRBV5-1; D is tentatively TRBD1 or TRBD2 (5 bases each). Germline values: CDR1 SGHRS, CDR2 YFSETQ. V gave up 6 bases and J gave up 4 bases, with 30 bases separating them. The length of the CDR3 is 19 residues. This CDR3 is CASKDSVRDQRGKADTQYF. The CDR3 nucleotides read TGCGCCAGCAAAGACTCTGTCAGGGACCAACGAGGGAAAGCAGATACGCAGTATTTT.

In its sample, this clone was seen many times. The V gene is TRBV24-1, the J gene TRBJ2-1; 7 bases agree with TRBD1. This CDR3 region has 15 residues. Trimming at V came to 4 bases and at J to 1 base, leaving 3 bases not matched to a gene. Germline loops: CDR1 KGHDR, CDR2 SFDVKD. The CDR3 DNA reads TGTGCCACCAGTGACCAGACAGGGTCCTACAATGAGCAGTTCTTC. This gives the protein CATSDQTGSYNEQFF.